Shown below are 16 T cell receptor beta chains from a single sample sequenced in a study of CD8 T cells in Susac syndrome. An amount of RNA that ranged from roughly 0.5 to 1 ug was reverse transcribed with random hexamers. TCRdb redid the calling of the immunoSEQ multiplex PCR reads with MiXCR, one entry per CDR3 protein. This sample yields roughly 200,000 distinct CDR3 sequences, of which 95% are seen a single time; approximately 0.08% belongs to the top ten. Specimen: CD4+ T cells from PBMCs. Every receptor here comes from a human donor with multiple sclerosis.

This clonotype was recorded only once. The V and J genes are TRBV3-1 and TRBJ1-1, with D unclear. Germline V lookup: CDR1 LGHDT, CDR2 YNNKEL (reference sequence). Trimming took 6 bases from V and 1 from J, leaving 15 bases between them. The CDR3 sequence is 15 residues long. CDR3 sequence (DNA): TGTGCCAGCAGTCTCGCCAGTGGGTGGAACACTGAAGCTTTCTTT. This translates into CASSLASGWNTEAFF.

This rearrangement joins TRBV3-1 to TRBJ2-1, with no clear D. Germline V CDR1 and CDR2: LGHDT, YNNKEL (reference sequence). The CDR3 consists of 11 residues. V lost 6 bases to trimming and J lost 7 bases, with 7 bases between them. CDR3 amino acids: CASRSLNEQFF. The CDR3 region has the DNA TGTGCCAGCAGGTCTCTGAATGAGCAGTTCTTC.

The genes are TRBV29-1 and TRBJ2-2; D is possibly TRBD2 (5 bases). CDR3 length equals 16 residues. Germline lookup yields CDR1 SQVTM and CDR2 ANQGSEA. The V and J ends lost 0 bases and 3 bases respectively, with 14 bases between them. The DNA for the CDR3 is TGCAGCGTTGAAGATGTAGAGGGATCAGACACCGGGGAGCTGTTTTTT. Its protein product is CSVEDVEGSDTGELFF.

V usage is TRBV20-1 and J usage is TRBJ1-1; D is undetermined. Germline V gene lookup returns CDR1 DFQATT and CDR2 SNEGSKA (reference sequence). The CDR3 spans 15 residues. V was cut by 0 bases and J by 2 bases, with 13 bases left in between. CDR3 sequence: CSARDERTINTEAFF. DNA for the CDR3: TGCAGTGCTAGAGACGAGCGGACCATTAACACTGAAGCTTTCTTT.

The chain carries TRBV29-1 and TRBJ2-3; 7 bases agree with TRBD1. The CDR3 consists of 13 residues. Germline values: CDR1 SQVTM, CDR2 ANQGSEA. V shed 7 bases, J shed 3 bases, and the junction held 7 bases outside the gene matches. The CDR3 sequence: CSACGTDTDTQYF. Here the CDR3 DNA reads TGCAGCGCGTGTGGGACAGATACAGATACGCAGTATTTT.

The chain recombines TRBV7-9 with TRBJ2-2; D possibly corresponds to TRBD1 (5 bases). Trimming took 0 bases from V and 1 from J, leaving 6 bases between them. CDR3 length: 15 residues. The germline V gene encodes CDR1 SEHNR and CDR2 FQNEAQ (reference sequence). The CDR3 coding sequence is TGTGCCAGCAGCTTAGCAACAGGGAACACCGGGGAGCTGTTTTTT. Translation gives CASSLATGNTGELFF. Filled out from reference TRBV7-9 and TRBJ2-2, the complete variable domain reads DTGVSQNPRHKITKRGQNVTFRCDPISEHNRLYWYRQTLGQGPEFLTYFQNEAQLEKSRLLSDRFSAERPKGSFSTLEIQRTEQGDSAMYLCASSLATGNTGELFFGEGSRLTVL.

This chain joins TRBV30 and TRBJ1-2; D perhaps matches TRBD1 (5 bases). The germline V gene encodes CDR1 GTSNPN and CDR2 SVGIG (reference sequence). The CDR3 loop spans 14 amino acids. V was trimmed by 3 bases and J by 0 bases, leaving 11 bases between them. CDR3 sequence: CAWRRDGTNYGYTF. CDR3 nucleotide sequence: TGTGCCTGGAGGCGGGACGGCACTAACTATGGCTACACCTTC.

V gene TRBV15 combines with J gene TRBJ2-7, with TRBD1 as a possible D gene (6 bases). CDR3 length: 14 residues. V was trimmed by 8 bases and J by 3 bases, leaving 17 bases between them. Germline V gene data show CDR1 as LNHNV and CDR2 as YYDKDF (reference sequence). CDR3 in DNA: TGTGCCACCGCAACTCGGGACACCGGCTACGAGCAGTACTTC. This gives the protein CATATRDTGYEQYF.

This chain connects TRBV18 to TRBJ1-1; D call uncertain. Trimming removed 2 bases at V and 1 base at J, with 14 bases between. The CDR3 is 16 residues long. CDR1 and CDR2 from the germline V gene are KGHSH and LQKENI. The CDR3, as DNA: TGTGCCAGCTCACCAGCCCCTAGCAGAGGGAACACTGAAGCTTTCTTT. The encoded protein is CASSPAPSRGNTEAFF.

The chain joins TRBV6-6 to TRBJ2-2; no firm D call. V was trimmed by 7 bases and J by 7 bases, leaving 10 bases between them. This CDR3 is 12 amino acids long. Germline V CDR1 and CDR2: MNHNY, SVGAGI (reference sequence). The CDR3 bases are TGTGCCAGCAATGGGGTCAGCGGGGAGCTGTTTTTT. It codes for CASNGVSGELFF.

The chain uses TRBV1 and TRBJ1-2; the table's D call, TRBD1, was not checked against the DNA. TRBV1 is designated a pseudogene. The CDR3 extends over 13 amino acids. The CDR3: CTSGAGTGYGYTF. The DNA of the CDR3 is TGCACCAGCGGGGCGGGGACAGGGTATGGCTACACCTTC.

The chain combines TRBV7-9 with TRBJ1-2; 9 bases are shared with TRBD1. The CDR3 loop spans 14 amino acids. Germline CDR1 reads SEHNR; CDR2 reads FQNEAQ (reference sequence). J lost 6 bases, V lost 5 bases, and 7 bases had no gene match. CDR3 loop: CASSLPDRGNGYTF. The CDR3 bases are TGTGCCAGCAGCCTCCCCGACAGGGGGAATGGCTACACCTTC. The full variable domain, completed using reference TRBV7-9 and TRBJ1-2, is DTGVSQNPRHKITKRGQNVTFRCDPISEHNRLYWYRQTLGQGPEFLTYFQNEAQLEKSRLLSDRFSAERPKGSFSTLEIQRTEQGDSAMYLCASSLPDRGNGYTFGSGTRLTVV.

The chain links TRBV29-1 to TRBJ2-3, with no clear D. The V end was cut by 7 bases, the J end by 2 bases, with 10 bases between. The CDR3 extends over 12 amino acids. The germline V gene encodes CDR1 SQVTM and CDR2 ANQGSEA. This chain's CDR3 is CSGREPTDTQYF. The CDR3 nucleotides are TGCAGCGGAAGGGAACCCACAGATACGCAGTATTTT.

The chain employs TRBV3-1 and TRBJ1-2; 7 positions match TRBD1. Trimming took 3 bases from V and 6 from J; bases not matched to a gene: 7. The CDR3 is 14 amino acids. CDR1 and CDR2 (germline): LGHDT, YNNKEL (reference sequence). CDR3 bases: TGTGCCAGCAGCCAGCGACAGGGCAAGGATGGCTACACCTTC. Protein sequence: CASSQRQGKDGYTF.

This rearrangement joins TRBV3-1 to TRBJ1-2; D remains ambiguous. The CDR3 runs to 13 residues. From germline, CDR1 is LGHDT and CDR2 YNNKEL (reference sequence). The V end lost 5 bases, the J end lost 3 bases, and 10 bases lay between the germline ends. Written as DNA, the CDR3 is TGTGCCAGCAGCTTAAGGGAGGACTATGGCTACACCTTC. The encoded protein is CASSLREDYGYTF.

This chain connects TRBV18 to TRBJ2-1; 9 bases are shared with TRBD1. The CDR3 length is 15 residues. V lost 2 bases to trimming and J lost 6 bases; unmatched junction nucleotides: 5. Per the germline V gene, CDR1 is KGHSH and CDR2 is LQKENI. CDR3 residues: CASSPIRDRANEQFF. As DNA, the CDR3 is TGTGCCAGCTCACCAATTCGGGACAGGGCCAATGAGCAGTTCTTC.